This record covers a single T cell receptor (beta chain). Its target is unknown. J was trimmed by 5 bases and V by 6 bases; bases with no gene match: 7. CDR3 length: 15 amino acids. The V gene's germline CDR1 is SGHVS and CDR2 FQNEAQ. Time point here: blood 4 weeks post-SBRT, at nephrectomy. As to treatment: 15 Gy SBRT to primary tumor, nephrectomy 4 weeks later. After SBRT, blood was collected at 2 and 4 weeks, plus baseline. The data were obtained in a study of radiation and T cells in renal cell carcinoma. Points from the study as a whole: In blood, top tumor clones expanded by 2 weeks, shrinking by 4.

The method was immunoSEQ multiplex PCR; TCRdb's version includes in-frame clones alone and lacks a portion of them. The sample lists fewer than 200,000 clones; roughly 90% were seen once. This receptor was identified in a woman in her forties or fifties with renal cell carcinoma. The specimen was blood, collected from a patient whose treatment included radiotherapy and nephrectomy. This chain uses TRBV7-8 with TRBJ2-2; 9 bases fit TRBD2. The CDR3, as DNA: TGTGCCAGCAGACACAAGCGGGGGGAAACCGGGGAGCTGTTTTTT. Its translation is CASRHKRGETGELFF.